This entry lists 5 T cell receptor beta chains sequenced from one sample in a study of blood T cell repertoires in COVID-19. TCRdb's copy holds only in-frame clones and misses some; the assay was immunoSEQ multiplex PCR. The sample yields about 200,000 clones, over 80% seen once. Specimen: peripheral blood. These receptors all come from a woman between 55 and 75 years old with COVID-19, enrolled during active disease.

The chain recombines TRBV5-1 with TRBJ2-1, with D possibly TRBD1 on 5 matching bases. The V gene lost 3 bases and the J gene lost 9 bases, with 28 bases spanning the gap. This CDR3 spans 18 amino acids. In germline, CDR1 is SGHRS, CDR2 YFSETQ. This chain's CDR3 is CASSSDGHSARILSEQFF. Here the CDR3 DNA reads TGCGCCAGCAGCTCTGACGGACACTCCGCACGTATACTCAGTGAGCAGTTCTTC.

This clone has a count of ten or more. This rearrangement joins TRBV5-1 to TRBJ2-1, with 8 bases aligning to TRBD1. With 8 bases clipped from V and 3 bases from J, the junction kept 10 bases outside the gene matches. CDR1 SGHRS and CDR2 YFSETQ come from the germline V gene. The CDR3 consists of 15 residues. CDR3 sequence: CASRTGSTNYNEQFF. In DNA form, the CDR3 reads TGCGCCAGTCGGACAGGGTCAACCAACTACAATGAGCAGTTCTTC.

This clone was detected only a few times. The chain recombines TRBV13 with TRBJ2-3; D is perhaps TRBD2 (6 bases). CDR3 length equals 17 residues. V was cut by 0 bases and J by 1 base, with 14 bases left in between. The germline V gene encodes CDR1 PRHDT and CDR2 FYEKMQ (reference sequence). The CDR3 bases are TGTGCCAGCAGCTTAGGGGCCGGGTGGAGGGGCACAGATACGCAGTATTTT. This codes for CASSLGAGWRGTDTQYF.

The chain combines TRBV29-1 with TRBJ2-5, with D uncertain. The CDR3 length is 11 residues. Trimming left V 0 bases short and J 4 bases short, with 3 bases between. Germline loops: CDR1 SQVTM, CDR2 ANQGSEA. The CDR3 DNA sequence: TGCAGCGTTGAAGATCTAGAGACCCAGTACTTC. It yields the protein CSVEDLETQYF.

The chain combines TRBV20-1 with TRBJ1-1; weak D call: TRBD1 (5 bases). The CDR3 has 14 residues. V was cut by 3 bases and J by 5 bases, with 16 bases left in between. The germline gives CDR1 DFQATT, CDR2 SNEGSKA (reference sequence). This CDR3 is CSASALGRLTEAFF. The CDR3 nucleotides are TGCAGTGCTAGTGCCCTGGGGCGCCTAACTGAAGCTTTCTTT.